This T cell receptor beta chain was sequenced for a study of cytomegalovirus exposure and HLA in healthy donors (dated by TCRdb to 2017 to 2019). Regarding the research as a whole: An earlier analysis of roughly 570 of the donors reported around 280 Gb of sequence data and 95 million to 130 million unique TCR beta sequences obtained from roughly 170 million T cells. An early release covering roughly 600 HLA-typed donors comprised about 320 gigabases of sequencing data and 65 million to 100 million unique TCR sequences. The genetic ancestry cluster associated with self-reported Caucasian donors included approximately 85% of the 300 to 450 genotyped donors. The study aimed to test whether signatures of past pathogen exposure could be identified by cataloging public T cell receptors. The T cell repertoires of 666 subjects were profiled by immunosequencing and related to cytomegalovirus serostatus. Besides the first cohort of some 670 subjects, a separate validation cohort made up of roughly 120 different subjects was used. High-throughput TCR immunosequencing, statistical association of individual TCRs with disease status, and machine learning were combined to predict cytomegalovirus infection status. To study patterns of TCR occurrence, a later analysis re-analyzed previously published TCR beta repertoires from 550 to 800 donors and added high-resolution HLA genotyping. In the later analysis, no new phenotypic data were used to find candidate immune exposures; instead, reliance was placed on TCR beta sequences and their occurrence across donors. An earlier analysis of 500 to 650 of the donors applied high-throughput TCR beta sequencing to assess whether each TCR beta V gene segment acted as functional or pseudogenic. Donor age, sex, ethnicity and CMV serostatus were compiled alongside the repertoire data. Genome-wide SNP genotypes for about 55% of the 666 donors were used in a later genetic analysis, which treated that subset as a discovery cohort. All discovery cohort repertoires had been generated using a single sequencing platform. Class I and class II HLA loci were covered by the typing at four-digit resolution. The number of donors typed differed by locus, with roughly 629-640 for A, B, C, DRB1 and DQB1, over 500 for DQA1, over 600 for DPA1, and under 490 for DPB1. Roughly 5 DR-DQ haplotypes were handled as single units for association and clustering, since linkage in the cohort was strong. On average, about 200,000 unique TCR beta nucleotide sequences were sequenced per donor among 300 to 500 genotyped donors of the cohort, with roughly 19% of those sequences being non-productive.

The CDR3 contains 19 residues, cysteine and phenylalanine counted. Left in the record is the CDR3 DNA by itself, 57 bases read in frame from the first base. Relative to germline, V is missing 0 bases and J is missing 6 bases, with 17 bases of the junction outside any gene match. The germline V gene yields MGHRA for CDR1 and YSYEKL for CDR2. On the study overall, not on this receptor specifically: The earlier analysis of 587 of the donors excluded fewer than 20 rarely observed V segments, including chromosome 9 orphons, because counts were too low. A later analysis reported that several top co-occurrence clusters appeared linked to parvovirus B19, influenza, CMV and Epstein-Barr virus. An association between a missense DCLRE1C variant and V-gene and J-gene trimming of TCR beta chains was found in a later genetic analysis and replicated in an independent cohort. Roughly uniform sequencing depth across donors was assumed in presence/absence analyses, although this assumption may not hold. Broadly in line with IMGT annotations, most TCR beta V segments showed up in productive rearrangements about 87% or about 30% of the time in an earlier analysis of 587 of the donors. Compared with equally common non-associated chains, HLA-associated TCR beta chains in a later analysis were more clonally expanded and had lower generation probabilities. A group of highly shared sequence variants was considered likely to be a technical artifact of the sequencing pipeline. Most TCR sequences were seen in very few donors, while some public TCRs were found in many individuals. A further reported finding was that TCR beta sequences accurately predicted the HLA-A and HLA-B alleles for most subjects in the first cohort. In this cohort, only TCR beta chains were sequenced, and detectable features were limited by the absence of alpha or paired-chain data. In vitro tests confirmed that three of the cytomegalovirus-associated TCR beta chains recognize cytomegalovirus antigens. A later analysis found that most CMV-associated TCR beta chains appeared HLA-restricted, with HLA associations seemingly driven largely by CMV exposure. The authors suggested that the approach could potentially be generalized to other disease states and immunological phenotypes. A total of 164 TCR beta chains were listed by the study as associated with cytomegalovirus. In a later analysis, TCR association rates were found to vary across HLA loci, with the most associated TCRs seen for DRB1 alleles and the fewest for HLA-C alleles. Because some donors lacked HLA typing at each locus, the association tests relied only on the typed subset. A later genetic analysis reported fewer N-insertions in productive TCRs among donors in an Asian-associated ancestry cluster than the roughly 700-donor mean. Correlated functional status among segregating V segments might reflect linkage disequilibrium, but an unknown experimental factor could not be ruled out. The 87-base-pair reads could not distinguish some IMGT-functional V segments, including TRBV6-2 and TRBV6-3, so those segments were excluded. CMV serostatus was the only immune exposure information available for the cohort. Cytomegalovirus status was reported to be diagnosed by the classifier with high specificity and sensitivity in both the original and validation cohorts. In a later analysis, 16,951 TCR beta sequences were associated with specific HLA alleles at a false discovery rate of 0.05. When HLA alleles, especially DR and DQ, strongly co-occurred, attributing TCR associations to individual alleles was difficult.

In total, roughly 710 healthy bone marrow donors made up the cohort. At the time of sampling, all cohort members were nominally healthy, though unrecorded immune exposures were likely present. The donor was CMV seropositive and belonged to the group of 250 to 300 seropositive cohort members. A peripheral blood sample was collected from each donor, and TCR beta sequencing was performed on peripheral blood mononuclear cells. Genomic DNA extraction from the blood cell samples was performed with the Qiagen DNeasy Blood Extraction Kit. Library creation used the immunoSEQ multiplex PCR assay. For the multiplex PCR, a mixture combining 60 forward primers for TCR Vbeta segments and 13 reverse primers for TCR Jbeta segments was used. The CDR3 region of rearranged TCR beta genes was amplified from genomic DNA with a multiplex PCR assay. Amplified TCR beta libraries were sequenced as 87-base-pair reads on the Illumina HiSeq System. Per the authors' processing: A later analysis counted about 80 million unique TCR beta chains across the 650 to 800 repertoires, and 9 million to 14 million of these chains were shared by at least two donors. Raw reads were error-corrected and collapsed into unique sequences by a nearest-neighbor algorithm in which closely related sequences were merged to remove PCR and sequencing errors. To assign V, D and J gene segments, CDR3 sequences were aligned to IMGT reference sequences. For a sequence to be retained, a match of at least six nucleotides was required to both a V gene segment and a J gene segment. Rearrangements were classified as productive when the CDR3 lacked stop codons and remained in frame with V and J, and all other rearrangements were classified as non-productive. Following IMGT convention, CDR3 was defined as the stretch from the second conserved V-encoded cysteine up to the conserved J-encoded phenylalanine. Sequences without an unambiguous match to a single V gene segment were excluded from the earlier analysis of a few hundred of the donors. An earlier analysis of 550 to 650 of the donors classified V segments as functional when productive rearrangements were above 56.7% and as segregating when the standard deviation between donors was above 5%. A statistical classification framework was built to diagnose cytomegalovirus status from the catalog of TCR beta chain sequences. In a later analysis, TCR nucleotide sequences were compared against IMGT/GENE-DB human TR gene sequences so that V and J genes could be assigned. In a later analysis, CDR3 sequences and most-parsimonious VDJ recombination scenarios were assigned using the TCRdist pipeline. In a later analysis, each TCR beta chain was defined by its CDR3 amino acid sequence together with its V-gene family, and reads lacking a unique V-gene family were excluded. In a later analysis, nearly 600 highly shared, low-generation-probability nucleotide sequences were removed to address suspected cross-contamination and a sequencing artifact. A later analysis calculated a clonal expansion index for each public chain from normalized within-repertoire ranks of inferred template counts. Generation probabilities in a later analysis came from a VDJ recombination model fitted to out-of-frame rearrangements, and those results were checked against IGoR. In a later analysis, hypergeometric tests were used to score TCR-TCR, TCR-HLA and TCR-CMV co-occurrence, with a repertoire-size bias correction applied to TCR pairs. A later analysis estimated false discovery rates by permuting HLA or CMV assignments 20 times. In a later analysis, co-occurring TCRs were grouped with DBSCAN, and TCRdist sequence similarity was added when clustering was performed within HLA-allele-positive subsets. Repertoires with fewer than 30,000 or more than 120,000 public chains were left out of co-occurrence clustering, as were about five repertoires with anomalous nucleotide sharing. Here the immuneACCESS table is served through TCRdb, limited to in-frame sequences with V and J called. Missing clones are a known gap in these copies; in checked studies unresolved V genes cover under half, and the rest lacks a known reason. V, J and clone size were drawn from that table, and D and trimming were deduced from the DNA. The sample table on file contains 150,000 to 200,000 clones. Approximately 0.82% of the sample is in the top ten clones.

To note about this clone: Its target antigen remains unknown.

This TCR derives from a young woman in good health and CMV-seropositive. The chain links TRBV4-1 with TRBJ1-2, and 9 bases in between align with TRBD1. Sequencing input: PBMCs. The nucleotide sequence is given as TGCGCCAGCAGCCAAGAAGTCCCACGAGTAACAGGGGGCGCCGATGGCTACACCTTC. Its protein reads: CASSQEVPRVTGGADGYTF.